This T cell receptor (beta chain) was found in a study of cytomegalovirus exposure and HLA in healthy donors (dated by TCRdb to 2015 to 2018). About the investigation overall: According to an earlier analysis of around 600 of the donors, about 190 million T cells yielded roughly 110 million unique TCR beta sequences and approximately 300 Gb of sequence data. Approximately 310 gigabases of sequencing data and approximately 85 million unique TCR sequences were included in an early release covering over 600 HLA-typed donors. The genetic ancestry cluster associated with self-reported Caucasian donors included 81% of the 398 genotyped donors. The study aimed to test whether signatures of past pathogen exposure could be identified by cataloging public T cell receptors. The T cell repertoires of 700 or so subjects were profiled by immunosequencing and related to cytomegalovirus serostatus. A separate validation cohort of 90 to 150 different subjects was used in addition to the 666-subject first cohort. High-throughput TCR immunosequencing, statistical association of individual TCRs with disease status, and machine learning were combined to predict cytomegalovirus infection status. A later analysis re-analyzed previously published TCR beta repertoires from 600 to 850 donors and added high-resolution HLA genotyping to study TCR occurrence patterns. In the later analysis, no new phenotypic data were used to find candidate immune exposures; instead, reliance was placed on TCR beta sequences and their occurrence across donors. In an earlier analysis of 500 to 650 of the donors, high-throughput TCR beta sequencing was used to judge whether each TCR beta V gene segment behaved as functional or pseudogenic. Donor age, sex, ethnicity and CMV serostatus were compiled together with the repertoire data. A later genetic analysis took genome-wide SNP genotypes for about 65% of the 666 donors and used that subset as a discovery cohort. All discovery cohort repertoires had been generated using a single sequencing platform. HLA typing included class I and class II loci at four-digit resolution. The number of donors typed differed by locus, with about 629-640 for A, B, C, DRB1 and DQB1, around 520 for DQA1, about 610 for DPA1, and some 470 for DPB1. Roughly 5 DR-DQ haplotypes were handled as single units for association and clustering, since linkage in the cohort was strong. Among over 350 genotyped donors of the cohort, an average of approximately 240,000 unique TCR beta nucleotide sequences were sequenced per donor, roughly 20% of them non-productive. Study-level results and caveats: Compared with equally common non-associated chains, HLA-associated TCR beta chains in a later analysis were more clonally expanded and had lower generation probabilities. A later analysis reported that several top co-occurrence clusters appeared linked to parvovirus B19, influenza, CMV and Epstein-Barr virus. A cluster of highly shared sequence variants was judged likely to be a technical artifact of the sequencing pipeline. The only immune exposure information available for the cohort was CMV serostatus. According to a later analysis, most CMV-associated TCR beta chains appeared to be HLA-restricted, and the HLA associations seemed to be driven largely by CMV exposure. A few of the identified cytomegalovirus-associated TCR beta chains were confirmed in vitro to be specific for cytomegalovirus antigens. When HLA alleles, especially DR and DQ, strongly co-occurred, TCR associations were difficult to assign to individual alleles. The earlier analysis of almost 600 of the donors excluded 15 to 20 rarely observed V segments, including chromosome 9 orphons, because counts were too low. Most TCR sequences were observed very rarely across donors, whereas some public TCRs were present in many individuals. The study gave a list of over 150 TCR beta chains associated with cytomegalovirus. The presence/absence analyses assumed that sequencing depth was roughly uniform across donors, and that assumption may not be true. The authors suggested that the approach could potentially be extended to other disease states and immunological phenotypes. A further reported finding was that TCR beta sequences accurately predicted the HLA-A and HLA-B alleles for most subjects in the first cohort. An association between a missense DCLRE1C variant and V-gene and J-gene trimming of TCR beta chains was found in a later genetic analysis and replicated in an independent cohort. In a later analysis, the rate of TCR association differed among HLA loci, with DRB1 alleles having the most associated TCRs and HLA-C alleles having the fewest. Broadly in line with IMGT annotations, most TCR beta V segments showed up in productive rearrangements about 87% or about 30% of the time in an earlier analysis of 450 to 750 of the donors. A later analysis associated 15,000 to 20,000 TCR beta sequences with specific HLA alleles at a false discovery rate of 0.05. Linkage disequilibrium might explain the correlated functional status among segregating V segments, but an unknown experimental factor could not be excluded. A later genetic analysis reported fewer N-insertions in productive TCRs among donors in an Asian-associated ancestry cluster than the 666-donor mean. Only TCR beta chains were sequenced in this cohort, and the absence of alpha or paired-chain data limited detectable features. The 87-base-pair reads could not distinguish some IMGT-functional V segments, including TRBV6-2 and TRBV6-3, so those segments were excluded. The classifier was reported to diagnose cytomegalovirus status with high specificity and sensitivity in both the original cohort and the validation cohort. Because HLA typing was unavailable for some donors at each locus, only the typed subset was used in association tests.

This clone has a single count. The clone's antigen remains unknown. The junction departs from the called germline gene at one end, perhaps through a read error. Inclusive of the bounding cysteine and phenylalanine, the CDR3 is 14 residues long. Just CDR3 DNA is preserved here, 42 bases in frame from base 1. Taken from the germline V gene (reference sequence), the CDR1 and CDR2 loops are SEHNR and FQNEAQ. The library was made by the immunoSEQ multiplex PCR assay. For the multiplex PCR, a mixture combining 60 forward primers for TCR Vbeta segments and 13 reverse primers for TCR Jbeta segments was used. The CDR3 region of rearranged TCR beta genes was amplified from genomic DNA by a multiplex PCR assay. Amplified TCR beta libraries were sequenced as 87-base-pair reads on the Illumina HiSeq System. Per the original workflow: Across the 700 or so repertoires, a later analysis counted tens of millions of unique TCR beta chains, 8.5 million to 12 million of which were shared by at least two donors. Raw reads were error-corrected and collapsed into unique sequences by a nearest-neighbor algorithm in which closely related sequences were merged to remove PCR and sequencing errors. V, D and J gene segments were assigned by aligning CDR3 sequences to IMGT reference sequences. For a sequence to be retained, at least a six-nucleotide match to both a V gene segment and a J gene segment was required. A rearrangement was called productive if the CDR3 had no stop codons and remained in frame with V and J, and every other rearrangement was called non-productive. CDR3 was defined according to IMGT convention as the region running from the second conserved V-encoded cysteine to the conserved J-encoded phenylalanine. In an earlier analysis of some 550 of the donors, sequences lacking an unambiguous match to a single V gene segment were excluded. In an earlier analysis of some 590 of the donors, V segments were called functional above 56.7% productive rearrangements and were called segregating when the between-donor standard deviation exceeded 5%. A statistical classification framework was built for diagnosing cytomegalovirus status from the catalog of TCR beta chain sequences. In a later analysis, TCR nucleotide sequences were compared against IMGT/GENE-DB human TR gene sequences so that V and J genes could be assigned. In a later analysis, CDR3 sequences and most-parsimonious VDJ recombination scenarios were assigned using the TCRdist pipeline. In a later analysis, every TCR beta chain was defined by the combination of its CDR3 amino acid sequence and its V-gene family, and reads without a unique V-gene family were dropped. To address suspected cross-contamination and a sequencing artifact, a later analysis removed several hundred highly shared, low-generation-probability nucleotide sequences. In a later analysis, a clonal expansion index was calculated for each public chain from normalized within-repertoire ranks of inferred template counts. In a later analysis, generation probabilities were computed using a VDJ recombination model fitted to out-of-frame rearrangements, and the results were checked against IGoR. A later analysis scored TCR-TCR, TCR-HLA and TCR-CMV co-occurrence with hypergeometric tests, applying a repertoire-size bias correction to TCR pairs. A later analysis estimated false discovery rates by permuting HLA or CMV assignments 20 times. In a later analysis, co-occurring TCRs were grouped using DBSCAN, and TCRdist sequence similarity was added for clustering within HLA-allele-positive subsets. Repertoires with fewer than 30,000 or more than 120,000 public chains were left out of co-occurrence clustering, as were several repertoires with anomalous nucleotide sharing. TCRdb provides this immuneACCESS table in a form limited to in-frame rearrangements. Some clones are lacking; in checked studies, under half of them reflect an unresolved V gene, and why the rest are absent is not known. The V and J calls and clone size are taken from that table; D and trimming were inferred from the DNA. This sample is represented by under 80,000 clones; around 75% of them were singletons. The top ten hold around 54% of the sample.

The cohort consisted of some 730 healthy bone marrow donors. Cohort members were all nominally healthy when sampled, although unrecorded immune exposures were likely present. The donor was CMV seropositive and was included in the group of 250 to 350 seropositive cohort members. Every donor gave a peripheral blood sample, and the peripheral blood mononuclear cells from that sample were used for TCR beta sequencing. Genomic DNA was extracted from the blood cell samples with the Qiagen DNeasy Blood Extraction Kit. Sequencing was performed on PBMCs. The V gene is TRBV7-9 and the J gene is TRBJ2-7; a confident D gene designation cannot be given. The receptor comes from a man aged 50 to 59 in good health and CMV-seropositive. In nucleotides, the sequence is TGTTCCAGCAGCTTAGATGGCCTTCCCTACGAGCAGTACTTC. Translated, it reads CSSSLDGLPYEQYF.